These 2 T cell receptor beta chains originate from one sample sequenced in a study of T cell clusters in autoimmune cytopenias. Each sample's input was roughly 230 ng genomic DNA, 30,000 to 45,000 genome equivalents. TRB was amplified by touch-down multiplex PCR, primer pools A and B combined. One entry per CDR3 protein, without DNA, is what TCRdb gives after re-calling the multiplex PCR reads. In total, the table holds about 15,000 distinct CDR3 sequences. The sample taken for sequencing was peripheral blood. Receptor source: a human donor with an autoimmune cytopenia or autoimmune hepatitis (not recorded which).

V and J are TRBV12-3 or TRBV12-4 and TRBJ2-1; no DNA is available, so the TRBD2 call from TCRdb remains unchecked. This CDR3 is 12 amino acids long. CDR3 loop: CASSLIRQGGFF.

The rearrangement joins TRBV6-5 to TRBJ1-1; the TCRdb call, TRBD1, lacks DNA for checking. Germline V lookup: CDR1 MNHEY, CDR2 SVGAGI. The CDR3 is 15 residues long. The CDR3 loop is CASRGQEQGTAEAFF.